The sequence of this T cell receptor beta chain was determined in a study of blood T cell repertoires in COVID-19. Study overall: From T cells, B-cell-depleted T cells, or PBMCs came the material, which was cDNA or gDNA.

The sample holds a few counts of this clone. Assay: immunoSEQ multiplex PCR; the TCRdb copy retains only in-frame clones and omits some. Of 150,000 to 200,000 clones listed, around 74% are singletons. The clonotype was recovered from a woman aged 80 or older with acute or convalescent COVID-19. The sample comprised peripheral blood.

Here the CDR3 DNA reads TGTGCAAGTCCCGGAGCAGGGGGCGTTGAAAAACTGTTTTTT. Its protein product is CASPGAGGVEKLFF. The chain has TRBV12-2 and TRBJ1-4; the D call TRBD1 from the table was never checked on the DNA. TRBV12-2 is given as a pseudogene. The CDR3 runs to 14 residues.